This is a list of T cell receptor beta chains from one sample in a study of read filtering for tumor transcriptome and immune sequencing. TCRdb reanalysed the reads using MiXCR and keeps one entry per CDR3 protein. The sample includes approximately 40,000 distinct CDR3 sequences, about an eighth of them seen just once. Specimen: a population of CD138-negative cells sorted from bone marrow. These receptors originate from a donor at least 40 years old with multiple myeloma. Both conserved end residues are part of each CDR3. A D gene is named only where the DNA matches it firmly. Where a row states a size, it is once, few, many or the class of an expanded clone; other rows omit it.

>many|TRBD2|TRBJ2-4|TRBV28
TGTGCCAGCAGCGCACTAGCGGGCCAGACCATTCAGTACTTC
CASSALAGQTIQYF
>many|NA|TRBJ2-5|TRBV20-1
TGCAGTGCTGTCCAGAGTCCCGAGACCCAGTACTTC
CSAVQSPETQYF
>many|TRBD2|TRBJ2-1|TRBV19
TGTGCCAGTAGTACCAGGACTAGCGGGAGGGCCATGGATGAGCAGTTCTTC
CASSTRTSGRAMDEQFF
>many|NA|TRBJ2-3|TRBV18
TGTGCCAGCTCACTCCGACAGGCCCGCACAGATACGCAGTATTTT
CASSLRQARTDTQYF
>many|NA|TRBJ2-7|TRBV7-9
TGCGCCAGCAGCCAAGTGGGGGGAATCGCGGAAGAGCAGTACTTC
CASSQVGGIAEEQYF
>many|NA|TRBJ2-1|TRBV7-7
TGTGCTAGCAGCTCCTCACCTAGCTCCTACAATGAGCAGTTCTTC
CASSSSPSSYNEQFF
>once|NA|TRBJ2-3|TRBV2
TGTGCCAGCGGGGAGGACAGGAAAGATACGCAGTATTTT
CASGEDRKDTQYF
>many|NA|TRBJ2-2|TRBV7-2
TGTGCCAGCAGCTTAATGGGGGGAGCAGCCGGGGAGCTGTTTTTT
CASSLMGGAAGELFF
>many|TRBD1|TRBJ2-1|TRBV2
TGTGCCAGCGCTCAAGGACAGGGGGCCGGCAATGAGCAGTTCTTC
CASAQGQGAGNEQFF
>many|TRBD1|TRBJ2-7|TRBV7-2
TGTGCCAGCAGCTCCCTGGACAGGGTCTACGAGCAGTACTTC
CASSSLDRVYEQYF
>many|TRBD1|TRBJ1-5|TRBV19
TGTGCCAGTAGTACGACAGGGGTTGGGAATCAGCCCCAGCATTTT
CASSTTGVGNQPQHF
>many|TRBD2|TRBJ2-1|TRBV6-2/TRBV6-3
TGTGCCAGCAGTTACACCCCCCGCGGGAGGGACGGTGGCGAGCAGTTCTTC
CASSYTPRGRDGGEQFF
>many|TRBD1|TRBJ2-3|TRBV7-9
TGTGCCAGCAGCTTAAGGACAGGGGTAGATACGCAGTATTTT
CASSLRTGVDTQYF
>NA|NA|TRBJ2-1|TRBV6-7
TGTGCCAGCAGTTACGAAGATTGTAAGTTCTTC
CASSYEDCKFF
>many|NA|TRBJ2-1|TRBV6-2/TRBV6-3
TGTGCCAGCAGTTACTCGAGAAATGAGCAGTTCTTC
CASSYSRNEQFF
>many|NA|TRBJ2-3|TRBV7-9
TGTGCCAGCAGCCGGACGGGCAGCACAGATACGCAGTATTTT
CASSRTGSTDTQYF
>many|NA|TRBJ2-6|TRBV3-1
TGTGCCAGCAGCCCCGACCTGGGGGCAGGAGGGGCCAACGTCCTGACTTTC
CASSPDLGAGGANVLTF
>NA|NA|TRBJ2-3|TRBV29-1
TGCAGCGTTGAAGAGGGCTCAGATACGCAGTATTTT
CSVEEGSDTQYF
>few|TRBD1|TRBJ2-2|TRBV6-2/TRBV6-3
TGTGCCAGCAGTCCGCGACAGGGGGCACTGGGCACCGGGGAGCTGTTTTTT
CASSPRQGALGTGELFF
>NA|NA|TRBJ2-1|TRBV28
TGTGCCATCAGCTCGCCAGGTCGGAATGAGCAGTTCTTC
CAISSPGRNEQFF
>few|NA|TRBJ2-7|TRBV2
TGTGCCAGCAGCGATCGGGGGGCTAACTACGAGCAGTACTTC
CASSDRGANYEQYF
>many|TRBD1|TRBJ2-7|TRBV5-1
TGCGCCAGCAGCTCTTCGCAGGGACAGTCTAGCGAGCAGTACTTC
CASSSSQGQSSEQYF
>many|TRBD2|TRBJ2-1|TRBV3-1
TGTGCCAGCCGCGGGATTAGCGGGAGCTCCTACAATGAGCAGTTCTTC
CASRGISGSSYNEQFF
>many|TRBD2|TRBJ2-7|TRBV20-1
TGCAGTGCTAGAGTTAGCGGGAACTACGAGCAGTACTTC
CSARVSGNYEQYF
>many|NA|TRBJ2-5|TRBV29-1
TGCAGCGTTGACTGGGGAGAGACCCAGTACTTC
CSVDWGETQYF
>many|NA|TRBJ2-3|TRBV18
TGTGCCAGCTCACCACGTAACAGCGGGGATACGCAGTATTTT
CASSPRNSGDTQYF
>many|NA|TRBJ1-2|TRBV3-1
TGTGCCAGCAGCCAAGTACCAGGGAAGTATGGCTACACCTTC
CASSQVPGKYGYTF
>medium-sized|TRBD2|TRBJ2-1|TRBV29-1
TGCAGCGTTCCTGGACTAGCGGACAATGAGCAGTTCTTC
CSVPGLADNEQFF
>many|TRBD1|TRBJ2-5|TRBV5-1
TGCGCCAGCAGCTTGCCCCACAGGGGAGAGACCCAGTACTTC
CASSLPHRGETQYF
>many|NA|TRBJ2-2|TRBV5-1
TGCGCCAGCAGTCGGGAGTCGAACACCGGGGAGCTGTTTTTT
CASSRESNTGELFF
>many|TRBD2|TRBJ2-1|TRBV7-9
TGTGCCAGCAGCTTAGTTGCACTAGCGGGTTACAATGAGCAGTTCTTC
CASSLVALAGYNEQFF
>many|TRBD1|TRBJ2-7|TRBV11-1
TGTGCCAGCAGCACCCGGGACAGGGGTAGGAACGAGCAGTACTTC
CASSTRDRGRNEQYF
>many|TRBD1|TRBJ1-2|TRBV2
TGTGCCAGCAGGGAACAGGGGACCTATGGCTACACCTTC
CASREQGTYGYTF
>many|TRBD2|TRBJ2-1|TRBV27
TGTGCCAGCAGTCCGAACCTAGCGGGAGAAAAGTTCTTC
CASSPNLAGEKFF
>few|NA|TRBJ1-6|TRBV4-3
TGCGCCAGCAGCCAAGACGAGAATTCACCCCTCCACTTT
CASSQDENSPLHF
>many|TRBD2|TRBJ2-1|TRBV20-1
TGCAGTGCTAGAGATTCCGGCGCGGGAGGATACAATGAGCAGTTCTTC
CSARDSGAGGYNEQFF
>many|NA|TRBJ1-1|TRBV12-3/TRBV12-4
TGTGCCAGCACCCCCATGGGAAATATGAACACTGAAGCTTTCTTT
CASTPMGNMNTEAFF
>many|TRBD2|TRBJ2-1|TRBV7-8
TGTGCCAGCAGCTTAACTAGCGGGGGCTCCTACAATGAGCAGTTCTTC
CASSLTSGGSYNEQFF
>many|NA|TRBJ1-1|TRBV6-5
TGTGCCAGCAGTTACTCGACGGGATGGAGCACTGAAGCTTTCTTT
CASSYSTGWSTEAFF
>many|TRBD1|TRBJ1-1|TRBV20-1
TGCAGTGCTAAAGGACAGGGACAGTGGACTGAAGCTTTCTTT
CSAKGQGQWTEAFF
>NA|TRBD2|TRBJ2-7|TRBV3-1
TGTGCCAGCAGCGCAACTAGCGTCCACGAGCAGTACTTC
CASSATSVHEQYF
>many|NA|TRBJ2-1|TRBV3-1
TGTGCCAGCAGTCATTACGGGTGGAGCTCCTACAATGAGCAGTTCTTC
CASSHYGWSSYNEQFF
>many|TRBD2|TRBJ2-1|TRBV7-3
TGTGCCAGCAGCCGGATCCCGGCGGGAGGGGGGTCGGAGCAGTTCTTC
CASSRIPAGGGSEQFF
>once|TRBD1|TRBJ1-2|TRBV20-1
TGCGGTGCTAGAATAAAAGGAGGGGGCAGCTATGGCTACACCTTC
CGARIKGGGSYGYTF